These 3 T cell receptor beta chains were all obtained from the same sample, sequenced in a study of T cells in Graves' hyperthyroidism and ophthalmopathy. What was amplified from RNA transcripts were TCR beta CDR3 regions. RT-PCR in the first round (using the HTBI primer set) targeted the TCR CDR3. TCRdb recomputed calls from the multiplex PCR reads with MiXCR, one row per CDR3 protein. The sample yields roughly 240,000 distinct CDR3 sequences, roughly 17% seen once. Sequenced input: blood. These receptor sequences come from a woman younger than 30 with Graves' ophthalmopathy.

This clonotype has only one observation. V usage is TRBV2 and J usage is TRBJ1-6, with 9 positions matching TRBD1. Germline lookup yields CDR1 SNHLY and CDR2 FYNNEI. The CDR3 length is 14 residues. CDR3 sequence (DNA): TGTGTCGGCAGGAGGGACAGGGATAATTCACCCCTCCACTTT. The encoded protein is CVGRRDRDNSPLHF.

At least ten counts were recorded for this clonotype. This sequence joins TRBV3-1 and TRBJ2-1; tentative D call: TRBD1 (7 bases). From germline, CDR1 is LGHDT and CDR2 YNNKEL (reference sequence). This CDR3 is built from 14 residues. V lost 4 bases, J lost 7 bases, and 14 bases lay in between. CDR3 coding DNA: TGTGCCAGCAGCCGGAGGGGGCCGCGAAATGAGCAGTTCTTC. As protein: CASSRRGPRNEQFF.

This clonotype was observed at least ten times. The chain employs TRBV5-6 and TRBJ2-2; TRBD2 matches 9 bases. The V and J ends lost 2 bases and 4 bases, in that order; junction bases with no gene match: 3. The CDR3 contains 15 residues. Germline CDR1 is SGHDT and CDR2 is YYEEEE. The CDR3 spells CASSFGGRATGELFF. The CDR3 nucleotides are TGTGCCAGCAGCTTCGGCGGGAGGGCCACCGGGGAGCTGTTTTTT.